This paragraph covers one T cell receptor beta chain sequence. The CDR3 does not end in the conserved phenylalanine or tryptophan, so this is likely a read error. No DNA is shown, since the ends of the CDR3 on it are uncertain; the CDR3 is the one TCRdb lists. In TCRdb, the 5' RACE reads were re-called with MiXCR into one record per CDR3 protein. The sample shows 700,000 or so distinct CDR3 sequences, 8.5% to 9.5% of them seen only once. The data were obtained in a study of identical twins. The CDR3 is 14 amino acids in total, end residues counted. This same sample was also taken into another study, of yellow fever vaccine responses in identical twins.

Source material: PBMCs. This chain joins TRBV12-3 or TRBV12-4 and TRBJ1-1. This receptor was identified in a woman under 30 in good health. CDR3 protein: CASSLALGPLKLSL.